This TCR beta chain was captured in a study of cytotoxic CD8 clonotypes in ibrutinib-treated CLL (dated by TCRdb to the early 2020s). Background for the entire study: The cohort had over ten relapsed/refractory and 15 treatment-naive patients; approximately 18 were IGHV unmutated. Partial responses were observed in about 25 patients and complete responses in 2; after a median follow-up of 68 months, remission was maintained in approximately 14 patients and progression was observed in some twelve. The response samples were drawn at a median of 12 months into treatment, with a range of about 6 to 36 months. On average, each sample yielded about 260,000 productive templates and under 95,000 productive rearrangements. Longitudinal samples were available for about 30% of the roughly 86 trial participants. Cryopreserved peripheral blood mononuclear cells were obtained before treatment, at response, and at either sustained remission or disease progression. Every sample from remission and from progressive disease was obtained while the patients were still on ibrutinib.

From cysteine to phenylalanine, the CDR3 is 14 amino acids long. Of the read, only the CDR3 DNA is kept; its 42 bases are in frame from base 1. At the junction V is shortened by 6 bases and J by 7 bases, with 16 bases in between. The germline V gene supplies CDR1 KGHSH and CDR2 LQKENI. As concerns this clone: Its binding antigen is unknown. The sample holds no much larger clone one base away, and base qualities are not on file.

On a MiSeq, deep resolution sequencing aimed for a depth between 1 in 1 million and 1 in 200,000 T cells, with each clonotype covered approximately 10x on average. The immunoSEQ hsTCRB Kit was used to generate TCR beta libraries. On the study's bioinformatics: ImmunoSEQ Data Assistant and ImmunoSEQ Analyzer were used for data analysis, and V, D and J genes were assigned according to IMGT definitions. Clonality was computed as one minus normalized Shannon entropy of productive rearrangement frequencies, ranging from 0 to 1. Only overrepresented clonotypes making up at least 0.05% of the repertoire of each patient were included in the public clonotype analysis. Roughly 13 age-matched healthy donor repertoires from immuneACCESS served as clonality controls. TCRdb holds this immuneACCESS table with in-frame rearrangements only. Some clones are missing; in checked studies, unresolved V genes explain under half, and the rest has no known cause. V and J calls plus clone size are reproduced from that table; the DNA served to infer D and trimming. Present in this sample are fewer than 400,000 clones, roughly 71% of which were seen just once. The leading ten clones occupy 5% to 6.5% of the sample.

The research as a whole found: Public clonotypes were rare and either shrank or stayed stable during treatment, and the rise in clonality at ibrutinib response reflected expansion of private clonotypes. At ibrutinib response clonality went up, during sustained remission it held steady, and at progression it dropped back toward baseline. Sampling times were not matched between sustained-remission and progressing patients, and lymph node repertoires were not studied. At baseline, clonality was higher than in age-matched healthy donors and showed a strong correlation with circulating CD8+ T-cell counts.

For TCR beta library preparation, roughly 2 micrograms of genomic DNA were extracted from the cryopreserved PBMCs. High-throughput TCR beta sequencing was performed on longitudinal blood samples from CLL patients receiving ibrutinib monotherapy. The patients took part in an open-label, single-center phase 2 trial of ibrutinib monotherapy. Recombination joined TRBV18 with TRBJ2-1; matching of 6 bases hints at TRBD1 as the D gene. The specimen was PBMCs, collected after 36 months of ibrutinib treatment. The clonotype was recovered from a human donor with chronic lymphocytic leukemia. The CDR3 protein is CASSLKGRGNEQFF. The DNA is as follows: TGTGCCAGCTCTTTGAAAGGCAGGGGTAATGAGCAGTTCTTC.